Presented here are 30 T cell receptor beta chains from one specimen sequenced in a study of shared clonotypes between healthy human individuals (dated by TCRdb to the early 2020s). The library was prepared using the immunoSEQ multiplex PCR assay. TCRdb carries this immuneACCESS record with in-frame sequences only. Its versions omit some clonotypes, under half of them owing to an unresolved V gene in the studies checked, with the rest unexplained. The sample data list under 2.5 million clones, and 80% to 95% of these were observed just once. Approximately 0.41% of the sample comes from the top ten. The sequencing input was naive CD4+ T cells from PBMCs. This sample's cell subset or site label indicates: CD45RA+ positively selected. The receptors stem from a man between 18 and 35 years old in good health. Some clones in this sample may be carry-over from other donors' samples.

V gene TRBV6-5 combines with J gene TRBJ2-7; tentative D call: TRBD2 (5 bases). The CDR3 is 12 residues long. V gave up 5 bases and J gave up 3 bases, with 8 bases separating them. Germline values: CDR1 MNHEY, CDR2 SVGAGI. CDR3 DNA sequence: TGTGCCAGCAGTAGGAGCGGCTACGAGCAGTACTTC. Protein sequence: CASSRSGYEQYF.

The V call is TRBV5-4, the J call TRBJ1-2; D remains ambiguous. Trimming took off 1 base at V and 2 bases at J, with 9 bases between the two ends. The V gene's germline CDR1 is SGHNT and CDR2 YYREEE (reference sequence). This CDR3 contains 14 residues. The CDR3 sequence: CASSLRLTNYGYTF. The CDR3, as DNA: TGTGCCAGCAGCTTGCGACTCACGAACTATGGCTACACCTTC.

On this clone itself: Additional DNA sequences in this sample encode the identical CDR3. The V and J genes are TRBV5-1 and TRBJ1-1, with 7 bases lining up with TRBD1. The germline V gene has CDR1 SGHRS and CDR2 YFSETQ. V shed 4 bases, J shed 0 bases, and the junction held 3 bases outside the gene matches. The CDR3 totals 14 residues. Here the CDR3 DNA reads TGCGCCAGCAGCAGGGGACAGATGAACACTGAAGCTTTCTTT. This encodes CASSRGQMNTEAFF.

The chain recombines TRBV25-1 with TRBJ2-5, with D unresolved. Germline V gene sequence: CDR1 MGHDK, CDR2 SYGVNS. CDR3 size: 12 residues. The V end was cut by 2 bases, the J end by 3 bases, with 4 bases between. CDR3 sequence reads: CASSENKETQYF. The CDR3 bases are TGTGCCAGCAGTGAAAATAAAGAGACCCAGTACTTC.

This clone was recorded a few times. Other DNA sequences of this sample code for an identical CDR3. The chain joins TRBV5-1 to TRBJ1-4, with D unclear. There are 14 residues in the CDR3. Trimming stripped 0 bases from V and 4 bases from J, with 7 bases between. CDR1 and CDR2 from the germline V gene are SGHRS and YFSETQ. CDR3 loop: CASSLDSHNEKLFF. Here the CDR3 DNA reads TGCGCCAGCAGCTTGGACAGCCATAATGAAAAACTGTTTTTT.

The J gene is TRBJ2-7, the V gene TRBV5-4; 9 bases align to TRBD1. From germline, CDR1 is SGHNT and CDR2 YYREEE (reference sequence). Trimming took 3 bases from V and 0 from J; bases not matched to a gene: 4. This CDR3 contains 15 residues. DNA for the CDR3: TGTGCCAGCAGCTGGGACAGGGTAGGCTCCTACGAGCAGTACTTC. Translating it yields CASSWDRVGSYEQYF. Drawing the rest from reference TRBV5-4 and TRBJ2-7, the complete variable domain is ETGVTQSPTHLIKTRGQQVTLRCSSQSGHNTVSWYQQALGQGPQFIFQYYREEENGRGNFPPRFSGLQFPNYSSELNVNALELDDSALYLCASSWDRVGSYEQYFGPGTRLTVT.

This clone was detected only a few times. V gene TRBV2 combines with J gene TRBJ1-5; D is uncertain. Trimming pared 5 bases from V and 0 bases from J, leaving 5 bases between. The CDR3 has 13 amino acids. Germline loops: CDR1 SNHLY, CDR2 FYNNEI. CDR3 in DNA: TGTGCCAGCAGTTCGAGTAGCAATCAGCCCCAGCATTTT. This sequence encodes CASSSSSNQPQHF.

The chain joins TRBV6-5 to TRBJ1-1, with D maybe TRBD1 (5 bases). The V gene's germline CDR1 is MNHEY and CDR2 SVGAGI. This CDR3 is 13 amino acids long. V shed 3 bases and J shed 3 bases, with 8 bases lying between them. The CDR3 sequence: CASSYRGYTEAFF. Written as DNA, the CDR3 is TGTGCCAGCAGTTATAGGGGATACACTGAAGCTTTCTTT.

V gene TRBV6-1 combines with J gene TRBJ1-2; the match to TRBD1 covers 7 bases. CDR3 size: 15 residues. The germline V gene encodes CDR1 MNHNS and CDR2 SASEGT. V trimming: 7 bases; J trimming: 2 bases; junction bases outside the gene matches: 10. In DNA, the CDR3 is TGTGCCAGCATCGGGCCAGAACAGGGGAACTATGGCTACACCTTC. The encoded protein is CASIGPEQGNYGYTF.

The chain employs TRBV7-8 and TRBJ2-7; the match to TRBD1 covers 8 bases. The germline gives CDR1 SGHVS, CDR2 FQNEAQ. This CDR3 is built from 15 residues. V lost 2 bases to trimming and J lost 5 bases; unmatched junction nucleotides: 8. CDR3 nucleotides: TGTGCCAGCAGCTTAATACAGGGGGAAAATCACGAGCAGTACTTC. Amino acids: CASSLIQGENHEQYF.

J is TRBJ1-2 and V is TRBV4-1, with 10 bases aligning to TRBD1. The V segment lost 5 bases and the J segment 2 bases; nucleotides outside the gene matches: 5. Germline assignment: CDR1 MGHRA and CDR2 YSYEKL. This CDR3 has 15 residues. CDR3 in DNA: TGCGCCAGCAGCGGCGGGGACAGGGGAAACTATGGCTACACCTTC. Translation: CASSGGDRGNYGYTF.

The chain joins TRBV6-1 to TRBJ2-3; D is perhaps TRBD2 (5 bases). Germline V CDR1 and CDR2: MNHNS, SASEGT. The CDR3 length is 15 residues. V lost 3 bases, J lost 4 bases, and 14 bases lay in between. This CDR3 reads CASSDRGRGPDTQYF. The CDR3 coding sequence is TGTGCCAGCAGTGACCGGGGAAGAGGGCCAGATACGCAGTATTTT.

This chain joins TRBV2 and TRBJ2-5, with 9 nucleotides matching TRBD2. The CDR3 is 15 residues long. J was trimmed by 5 bases and V by 2 bases; bases with no gene match: 6. In germline, CDR1 is SNHLY, CDR2 FYNNEI. CDR3 nucleotide sequence: TGTGCCAGCAGTGAACGGTTAGCGGGAGAGGAGACCCAGTACTTC. It encodes CASSERLAGEETQYF.

As for this clone: Other DNA sequences within the sample encode an identical CDR3. The chain has TRBV30 and TRBJ1-3; D is uncertain. The CDR3 is 14 residues long. V dropped 0 bases and J dropped 2 bases, with 8 bases sitting between them. Germline V gene data show CDR1 as GTSNPN and CDR2 as SVGIG (reference sequence). CDR3 amino acids: CAWSVRGPGNTIYF. CDR3 nucleotide sequence: TGTGCCTGGAGTGTCCGAGGGCCTGGAAACACCATATATTTT.

V is TRBV25-1 and J is TRBJ2-3; 9 nucleotides match TRBD1. V shed 10 bases, J shed 5 bases, and the junction held 7 bases outside the gene matches. The CDR3 is 13 residues long. The germline gives CDR1 MGHDK, CDR2 SYGVNS. The CDR3 coding sequence is TGTGCCAAGACGACAGGGGGAGGAGATACGCAGTATTTT. This translates into CAKTTGGGDTQYF.

This clone was counted a few times. The V gene is TRBV10-1, the J gene TRBJ2-7, with D possibly being TRBD2 (6 bases). V was cut by 6 bases and J by 3 bases, with 15 bases left in between. Germline CDR1 is WNHNN and CDR2 is SYGVQD (reference sequence). The CDR3 totals 14 residues. The CDR3 here is CASSPPFGGYEQYF. The CDR3 nucleotides are TGCGCCAGCAGCCCACCCTTCGGGGGCTACGAGCAGTACTTC.

The rearrangement uses TRBV27 and TRBJ2-4; the D is unclear. Germline assignment: CDR1 MNHEY and CDR2 SMNVEV (reference sequence). Trimming shortened V by 4 bases and J by 7 bases, and 11 bases separated the two germline ends. This CDR3 is built from 13 residues. In nucleotides, the CDR3 is TGTGCCAGCAGTTCCACGATGAAGAACATTCAGTACTTC. Translation: CASSSTMKNIQYF.

As for this clone: Within the sample, other DNA sequences also encode this same CDR3. The V and J genes are TRBV7-2 and TRBJ2-7; D gene unclear. The CDR3 totals 13 residues. V lost 1 base to trimming and J lost 1 base, with 5 bases between them. CDR1 is SGHTA, CDR2 FQGNSA, per germline. CDR3 nucleotides: TGTGCCAGCAGCTTAGGGTTATCCTACGAGCAGTACTTC. Translating gives CASSLGLSYEQYF.

This sequence joins TRBV19 and TRBJ1-5; 7 bases are shared with TRBD1. The CDR3 has 15 residues. CDR1 is LNHDA and CDR2 is SQIVND in the germline V gene (reference sequence). V was pared by 5 bases and J by 5 bases, with 9 bases of the junction left unmatched. CDR3: CASSGTGQLYQPQHF. CDR3 in DNA: TGTGCCAGTAGTGGGACGGGACAGCTCTATCAGCCCCAGCATTTT.

The chain couples TRBV5-4 to TRBJ1-5; perhaps TRBD1 as D (5 bases). From germline, CDR1 is SGHNT and CDR2 YYREEE (reference sequence). The CDR3 totals 12 residues. The V end lost 5 bases, the J end lost 7 bases, and 10 bases lay between the germline ends. CDR3 in amino acids: CASSQGNQPQHF. CDR3 DNA sequence: TGTGCCAGCAGTCAGGGAAACCAGCCCCAGCATTTT.

The J gene is TRBJ2-7, the V gene TRBV28; 9 nucleotides line up with TRBD1. The CDR3 is 17 residues long. Losses at the gene ends were 5 bases for V and 3 bases for J; bases not matched to a gene: 14. Per the germline V gene, CDR1 is MDHEN and CDR2 is SYDVKM. DNA of the CDR3: TGTGCCAGCAGTCCCCAACCGGGACAGGGACATTACTACGAGCAGTACTTC. This sequence encodes CASSPQPGQGHYYEQYF.

The gene calls are TRBV5-1 and TRBJ2-1; 7 bases agree with TRBD1. The length of the CDR3 is 15 residues. The V and J ends lost 6 bases and 2 bases, in that order; junction bases with no gene match: 8. Per the germline V gene, CDR1 is SGHRS and CDR2 is YFSETQ. CDR3 in amino acids: CASIERDSAYNEQFF. The CDR3 DNA sequence: TGCGCCAGCATAGAGAGGGACAGCGCCTACAATGAGCAGTTCTTC.

The rearrangement joins TRBV6-6 to TRBJ2-3; 12 nucleotides line up with TRBD2. V lost 6 bases to trimming and J lost 3 bases; unmatched junction nucleotides: 7. Germline V CDR1 and CDR2: MNHNY, SVGAGI (reference sequence). CDR3 size: 16 residues. CDR3 DNA sequence: TGTGCCAGCAGCTCGACTAGCGGGAGAGGGACAGATACGCAGTATTTT. Amino acid sequence: CASSSTSGRGTDTQYF.

Here the CDR3 DNA reads TGTGCCAGCTCACCGGGTTCATGGGCCTCGGTAAACTATGGCTACACCTTC. The encoded protein is CASSPGSWASVNYGYTF. The chain is built from TRBV18 and TRBJ1-2; D not resolved. From germline, CDR1 is KGHSH and CDR2 LQKENI. V lost 3 bases and J lost 2, with 19 bases in between. This CDR3 has 17 amino acids.

V usage is TRBV11-3 and J usage is TRBJ2-7; 14 nucleotides align to TRBD2. V was clipped by 2 bases and J by 6 bases; unmatched bases: 6. The germline V gene has CDR1 SGHNT and CDR2 YENEEA. The CDR3 consists of 16 residues. The CDR3 spells CASSLSAGTSGSEQYF. CDR3 nucleotide sequence: TGTGCCAGCAGCTTAAGTGCCGGGACTAGCGGGAGCGAGCAGTACTTC. Together with reference TRBV11-3 and TRBJ2-7, the CDR3 gives the full variable domain: EAGVVQSPRYKIIEKKQPVAFWCNPISGHNTLYWYLQNLGQGPELLIRYENEEAVDDSQLPKDRFSAERLKGVDSTLKIQPAELGDSAVYLCASSLSAGTSGSEQYFGPGTRLTVT.

The DNA of the CDR3 is TGTGCCAGCAGCCGCGAAAACAGGGAGGTGGGGGGCTACACCTTC. It specifies CASSRENREVGGYTF. The chain combines TRBV5-6 with TRBJ1-2, with D possibly being TRBD1 (6 bases). Germline loops: CDR1 SGHDT, CDR2 YYEEEE. V dropped 4 bases and J dropped 8 bases, with 21 bases sitting between them. CDR3 size: 15 residues.

The chain has TRBV18 and TRBJ2-7, with no clear D. Germline V gives CDR1 KGHSH, CDR2 LQKENI. The length of the CDR3 is 13 residues. V lost 0 bases and J 5 bases, leaving 8 bases between the germline ends. Written as DNA, the CDR3 is TGTGCCAGCTCACCACCAGAGACAAACGAGCAGTACTTC. It codes for CASSPPETNEQYF.

Only a few counts were recorded for this clone. J is TRBJ1-1 and V is TRBV5-1, with D unresolved. The CDR3 contains 14 residues. Trimming cost V 1 base and J 2 bases, with 9 bases left between them. Germline V gene data show CDR1 as SGHRS and CDR2 as YFSETQ. CDR3 bases: TGCGCCAGCAGCTTGAATAAACCAAACACTGAAGCTTTCTTT. Translated, it gives CASSLNKPNTEAFF.

The chain couples TRBV7-2 to TRBJ2-4; tentative D call: TRBD1 (6 bases). Germline V CDR1 and CDR2: SGHTA, FQGNSA. Trimming shortened V by 3 bases and J by 1 base, and 16 bases separated the two germline ends. The CDR3 is 17 amino acids. Written as DNA, the CDR3 is TGTGCCAGCAGCTTTCAAGACAGGTTGGGGGCCAAAAACATTCAGTACTTC. Encoded protein: CASSFQDRLGAKNIQYF.

The chain has TRBV27 and TRBJ2-7, with 9 bases that match TRBD2. CDR3 length equals 13 residues. CDR1 is MNHEY, CDR2 SMNVEV, per germline (reference sequence). Trimming at V came to 2 bases and at J to 6 bases, leaving 2 bases not matched to a gene. CDR3 DNA sequence: TGTGCCAGCAGTTTAGCGGGAGGGATCGAGCAGTACTTC. Protein sequence: CASSLAGGIEQYF.